These T cell receptor beta chains were read from a single sample in a study of shared clonotypes between healthy human individuals. Using immunoSEQ multiplex PCR, the repertoire was profiled, and TCRdb retains in-frame clones only, with some absent. The table lists some 660,000 clones, around 73% of them singletons. The sequenced sample consisted of memory CD4+ T cells sorted from blood. These receptors were collected from a woman younger than 45 in good health. CDR3s include the opening cysteine and the closing phenylalanine or tryptophan. The D gene is left open where the match is weak. Clone size is shown for a subset of rows, as once, few, many or a class of expanded clone.

d_call: .
clone_size: few
v_call: TRBV6-1
j_call: TRBJ1-1
cdr3_aa: CASTSFRDVGFF
cdr3_nt: TGTGCCAGCACCTCTTTCCGGGACGTTGGTTTCTTT

d_call: .
clone_size: many
v_call: TRBV28
j_call: TRBJ2-5
cdr3_aa: CASSLGVAVLQETQYF
cdr3_nt: TGTGCCAGCAGTTTAGGTGTTGCTGTCCTCCAAGAGACCCAGTACTTC

d_call: .
clone_size: .
v_call: TRBV6-1
j_call: TRBJ1-1
cdr3_aa: CASSGQLNTEAFF
cdr3_nt: TGTGCCAGCAGTGGACAGCTCAACACTGAAGCTTTCTTT

d_call: TRBD1
clone_size: few
v_call: TRBV25-1
j_call: TRBJ2-7
cdr3_aa: CASSESVRGQEQYF
cdr3_nt: TGTGCCAGCAGTGAATCGGTCAGGGGGCAAGAGCAGTACTTC

d_call: .
clone_size: .
v_call: TRBV5-8
j_call: TRBJ2-1
cdr3_aa: CASSLNGKYNEQFF
cdr3_nt: TGTGCCAGCAGCTTGAACGGTAAATACAATGAGCAGTTCTTC

d_call: TRBD2
clone_size: .
v_call: TRBV7-8
j_call: TRBJ2-3
cdr3_aa: CASSLLGRAPDTQYF
cdr3_nt: TGTGCCAGCAGCCTGCTCGGGAGGGCCCCAGATACGCAGTATTTT

d_call: .
clone_size: once
v_call: TRBV11-1
j_call: TRBJ2-7
cdr3_aa: CASSLGGTVTYEQYF
cdr3_nt: TGTGCCAGCAGCTTAGGGGGGACTGTCACCTACGAGCAGTACTTC

d_call: .
clone_size: .
v_call: TRBV5-5
j_call: TRBJ2-7
cdr3_aa: CASSSGDHHEQYF
cdr3_nt: TGTGCCAGCAGCTCCGGGGACCACCACGAGCAGTACTTC

d_call: .
clone_size: once
v_call: TRBV29-1
j_call: TRBJ2-7
cdr3_aa: CSVVGQNEQYF
cdr3_nt: TGCAGCGTTGTAGGGCAGAACGAGCAGTACTTC

d_call: .
clone_size: .
v_call: TRBV10-3
j_call: TRBJ1-4
cdr3_aa: CAISEALQEKLFF
cdr3_nt: TGTGCCATCAGTGAGGCCCTTCAAGAAAAACTGTTTTTT

d_call: .
clone_size: .
v_call: TRBV19
j_call: TRBJ2-2
cdr3_aa: CASAQGNTGELFF
cdr3_nt: TGTGCCAGTGCACAGGGGAACACCGGGGAGCTGTTTTTT

d_call: TRBD1
clone_size: few
v_call: TRBV7-8
j_call: TRBJ1-1
cdr3_aa: CASSGTGHDEAFF
cdr3_nt: TGTGCCAGCAGCGGGACAGGTCACGATGAAGCTTTCTTT

d_call: TRBD2
clone_size: .
v_call: TRBV11-2
j_call: TRBJ2-1
cdr3_aa: CASSPTSGAYNEQFF
cdr3_nt: TGTGCCAGCAGCCCGACTAGCGGAGCTTACAATGAGCAGTTCTTC

d_call: .
clone_size: .
v_call: TRBV14
j_call: TRBJ1-2
cdr3_aa: CASSQDTKAYGYTF
cdr3_nt: TGTGCCAGCAGCCAAGACACTAAGGCCTATGGCTACACCTTC

d_call: TRBD2
clone_size: .
v_call: TRBV6-6
j_call: TRBJ2-1
cdr3_aa: CASSFRTSGSNEQFF
cdr3_nt: TGTGCCAGCAGTTTCAGGACTAGCGGGAGTAATGAGCAGTTCTTC

d_call: .
clone_size: once
v_call: TRBV11-2
j_call: TRBJ2-7
cdr3_aa: CASSLGSAVGEQYF
cdr3_nt: TGTGCCAGCAGCTTAGGCTCCGCGGTGGGAGAGCAGTACTTC

d_call: TRBD2
clone_size: .
v_call: TRBV5-4
j_call: TRBJ2-5
cdr3_aa: CASSLQRGGETQYF
cdr3_nt: TGTGCCAGCAGCCTCCAGCGGGGGGGGGAGACCCAGTACTTC

d_call: TRBD1
clone_size: .
v_call: TRBV14
j_call: TRBJ1-1
cdr3_aa: CASSRTGGVNTEAFF
cdr3_nt: TGTGCCAGCAGCCGGACAGGGGGGGTGAACACTGAAGCTTTCTTT

d_call: TRBD1
clone_size: .
v_call: TRBV5-5
j_call: TRBJ1-1
cdr3_aa: CASSTQGAGTEAFF
cdr3_nt: TGTGCCAGCAGCACACAGGGGGCGGGCACTGAAGCTTTCTTT

d_call: .
clone_size: .
v_call: TRBV30
j_call: TRBJ2-7
cdr3_aa: CAWRQTSSYEQYF
cdr3_nt: TGTGCCTGGAGGCAGACCAGCTCCTACGAGCAGTACTTC

d_call: .
clone_size: few
v_call: TRBV28
j_call: TRBJ1-2
cdr3_aa: CASSMTPDYGYTF
cdr3_nt: TGTGCCAGCAGCATGACACCCGACTATGGCTACACCTTC

d_call: .
clone_size: .
v_call: TRBV29-1
j_call: TRBJ2-7
cdr3_aa: CSVGLWGSSYEQYF
cdr3_nt: TGCAGCGTCGGGCTCTGGGGAAGCTCCTACGAGCAGTACTTC

d_call: .
clone_size: .
v_call: TRBV5-1
j_call: TRBJ1-3
cdr3_aa: CASSSGSGGSAASGNTIYF
cdr3_nt: TGCGCCAGCAGTTCGGGGTCCGGGGGCTCCGCCGCCTCTGGAAACACCATATATTTT

d_call: .
clone_size: .
v_call: TRBV15
j_call: TRBJ2-7
cdr3_aa: CATSRTEPYEQYF
cdr3_nt: TGTGCCACCAGCAGGACAGAGCCTTACGAGCAGTACTTC

d_call: TRBD2
clone_size: .
v_call: TRBV4-2
j_call: TRBJ2-5
cdr3_aa: CASGLAGGPGETQYF
cdr3_nt: TGTGCCAGCGGTCTAGCGGGAGGGCCGGGGGAGACCCAGTACTTC

d_call: .
clone_size: once
v_call: TRBV5-1
j_call: TRBJ1-1
cdr3_aa: CASSLGTGDEAFF
cdr3_nt: TGCGCCAGCAGCTTGGGGACCGGGGATGAAGCTTTCTTT

d_call: TRBD1
clone_size: once
v_call: TRBV2
j_call: TRBJ1-5
cdr3_aa: CASSAQGPNQPQHF
cdr3_nt: TGTGCCAGCAGCGCACAGGGGCCCAATCAGCCCCAGCATTTT

d_call: .
clone_size: .
v_call: TRBV5-1
j_call: TRBJ2-2
cdr3_aa: CASSLQGAGELFF
cdr3_nt: TGCGCCAGCAGCCTTCAGGGCGCCGGGGAGCTGTTTTTT

d_call: TRBD2
clone_size: .
v_call: TRBV4-1
j_call: TRBJ2-3
cdr3_aa: CASSHPGRGGADTQYF
cdr3_nt: TGCGCCAGCAGCCACCCTGGGCGGGGGGGGGCAGATACGCAGTATTTT

d_call: .
clone_size: .
v_call: TRBV11-3
j_call: TRBJ2-2
cdr3_aa: CASSGWTGELFF
cdr3_nt: TGTGCCAGCAGCGGATGGACCGGGGAGCTGTTTTTT

d_call: .
clone_size: .
v_call: TRBV5-1
j_call: TRBJ2-7
cdr3_aa: CASSETYEQYF
cdr3_nt: TGCGCCAGCAGCGAAACCTACGAGCAGTACTTC

d_call: TRBD1
clone_size: .
v_call: TRBV19
j_call: TRBJ2-7
cdr3_aa: CASSPRTGGYEQYF
cdr3_nt: TGTGCCAGTAGCCCCCGGACAGGGGGCTACGAGCAGTACTTC

d_call: .
clone_size: .
v_call: TRBV9
j_call: TRBJ2-3
cdr3_aa: CASSFHTDTQYF
cdr3_nt: TGTGCCAGCAGCTTTCACACAGATACGCAGTATTTT

d_call: .
clone_size: .
v_call: TRBV6-6
j_call: TRBJ1-1
cdr3_aa: CASRGVGTEAFF
cdr3_nt: TGTGCCAGCAGGGGGGTAGGGACTGAAGCTTTCTTT

d_call: TRBD2
clone_size: .
v_call: TRBV7-9
j_call: TRBJ2-4
cdr3_aa: CASSPLAGRDIQYF
cdr3_nt: TGTGCCAGCAGCCCCTTGGCGGGGAGGGACATTCAGTACTTC

d_call: TRBD2
clone_size: .
v_call: TRBV11-2
j_call: TRBJ2-2
cdr3_aa: CASSLGIAGAGTGELFF
cdr3_nt: TGTGCCAGCAGCTTAGGAATAGCGGGAGCGGGTACCGGGGAGCTGTTTTTT

d_call: .
clone_size: once
v_call: TRBV2
j_call: TRBJ1-1
cdr3_aa: CASSERTEEAFF
cdr3_nt: TGTGCCAGCAGCGAAAGAACCGAAGAAGCTTTCTTT

d_call: .
clone_size: .
v_call: TRBV2
j_call: TRBJ1-3
cdr3_aa: CATKRPGNTIYF
cdr3_nt: TGTGCCACGAAAAGGCCTGGAAACACCATATATTTT

d_call: .
clone_size: .
v_call: TRBV11-3
j_call: TRBJ2-1
cdr3_aa: CASSLGYRDSSEQFF
cdr3_nt: TGTGCCAGCAGCTTAGGCTACCGGGATAGTAGTGAGCAGTTCTTC

d_call: TRBD1
clone_size: .
v_call: TRBV9
j_call: TRBJ1-5
cdr3_aa: CASSAGGASNQPQHF
cdr3_nt: TGTGCCAGCAGCGCAGGGGGCGCGAGCAATCAGCCCCAGCATTTT

d_call: .
clone_size: .
v_call: TRBV5-1
j_call: TRBJ2-7
cdr3_aa: CASSLGAGYSYEQYF
cdr3_nt: TGCGCCAGCAGCTTGGGGGCGGGATATTCCTACGAGCAGTACTTC

d_call: .
clone_size: .
v_call: TRBV27
j_call: TRBJ2-5
cdr3_aa: CASSFNPPDAGETQYF
cdr3_nt: TGTGCCAGCAGTTTTAATCCCCCTGATGCCGGGGAGACCCAGTACTTC

d_call: TRBD1
clone_size: .
v_call: TRBV19
j_call: TRBJ1-5
cdr3_aa: CASSHDRGYSNQPQHF
cdr3_nt: TGTGCCAGTAGCCACGACAGGGGGTATAGCAATCAGCCCCAGCATTTT

d_call: .
clone_size: .
v_call: TRBV5-8
j_call: TRBJ2-3
cdr3_aa: CASSFRSADTQYF
cdr3_nt: TGTGCCAGCAGCTTTCGGAGCGCAGATACGCAGTATTTT

d_call: .
clone_size: .
v_call: TRBV11-2
j_call: TRBJ1-4
cdr3_aa: CASSPRERSEKLFF
cdr3_nt: TGTGCCAGCAGCCCCAGGGAGCGGAGTGAAAAACTGTTTTTT

d_call: TRBD2
clone_size: .
v_call: TRBV7-2
j_call: TRBJ2-1
cdr3_aa: CASSLGAGSSYNEQFF
cdr3_nt: TGTGCCAGCAGCTTAGGAGCGGGGAGCTCCTACAATGAGCAGTTCTTC

d_call: .
clone_size: .
v_call: TRBV6-5
j_call: TRBJ2-3
cdr3_aa: CASSYGGTSTDTQYF
cdr3_nt: TGTGCCAGCAGTTACGGGGGTACTAGCACAGATACGCAGTATTTT

d_call: .
clone_size: .
v_call: TRBV27
j_call: TRBJ1-2
cdr3_aa: CASSQGRANYGYTF
cdr3_nt: TGTGCCAGCAGTCAGGGGCGCGCTAACTATGGCTACACCTTC

d_call: .
clone_size: once
v_call: TRBV20-1
j_call: TRBJ2-1
cdr3_aa: CSASQGYEQFF
cdr3_nt: TGCAGTGCTAGTCAGGGTTACGAGCAGTTCTTC

d_call: .
clone_size: many
v_call: TRBV7-9
j_call: TRBJ2-4
cdr3_aa: CASSSRGGSVNIQYF
cdr3_nt: TGTGCCAGCAGCTCGAGGGGCGGGTCAGTAAACATTCAGTACTTC

d_call: .
clone_size: .
v_call: TRBV4-2
j_call: TRBJ2-5
cdr3_aa: CASSRSIREVETQYF
cdr3_nt: TGTGCCAGCAGCCGAAGTATCAGGGAGGTGGAGACCCAGTACTTC

d_call: .
clone_size: many
v_call: TRBV4-1
j_call: TRBJ1-5
cdr3_aa: CASSLGNSGVGDQPQHF
cdr3_nt: TGCGCCAGCAGCTTAGGGAATTCGGGCGTGGGAGATCAGCCCCAGCATTTT

d_call: TRBD2
clone_size: .
v_call: TRBV10-2
j_call: TRBJ2-5
cdr3_aa: CASSDPAGGLGTSETQYF
cdr3_nt: TGCGCCAGCAGTGATCCAGCGGGAGGGTTGGGGACCAGCGAGACCCAGTACTTC

d_call: .
clone_size: .
v_call: TRBV5-1
j_call: TRBJ1-1
cdr3_aa: CASSSTRENTEAFF
cdr3_nt: TGCGCCAGCAGCTCTACCAGGGAGAACACTGAAGCTTTCTTT

d_call: .
clone_size: .
v_call: TRBV6-6
j_call: TRBJ2-5
cdr3_aa: CASSSRGKETQYF
cdr3_nt: TGTGCCAGCAGTTCGAGGGGTAAAGAGACCCAGTACTTC

d_call: .
clone_size: .
v_call: TRBV28
j_call: TRBJ2-7
cdr3_aa: CASNRKGVGSYEQYF
cdr3_nt: TGTGCCAGCAATCGTAAGGGGGTAGGGTCCTACGAGCAGTACTTC

d_call: .
clone_size: .
v_call: TRBV6-6
j_call: TRBJ2-1
cdr3_aa: CASSLTYNEQFF
cdr3_nt: TGTGCCAGCAGTTTGACTTACAATGAGCAGTTCTTC

d_call: TRBD2
clone_size: few
v_call: TRBV7-2
j_call: TRBJ2-7
cdr3_aa: CASSLGGWSGRPYEQYF
cdr3_nt: TGTGCCAGCAGCTTAGGTGGGTGGAGCGGGAGGCCCTACGAGCAGTACTTC

d_call: .
clone_size: .
v_call: TRBV27
j_call: TRBJ1-2
cdr3_aa: CASSLSRDSGGYTF
cdr3_nt: TGTGCCAGCAGTTTATCCCGGGACTCCGGGGGCTACACCTTC

d_call: TRBD2
clone_size: .
v_call: TRBV10-3
j_call: TRBJ2-7
cdr3_aa: CAISEGLADPYEQYF
cdr3_nt: TGTGCCATCAGTGAGGGGCTAGCGGACCCCTACGAGCAGTACTTC